These 22 T cell receptor beta chains were sequenced from one sample in a study of T-cell memory formation after mild COVID-19. From the 5' RACE reads, TCRdb called clonotypes with MiXCR, one entry per CDR3 protein. The sample holds some 290,000 distinct CDR3 sequences, about a sixth seen once. Sequenced: PBMCs or a T cell subset sorted from them (not recorded which). The receptors stem from a man aged 18-30 years who had mild COVID-19 (a few samples of this study predate the infection). Cell type and time point are not known.

This clonotype was counted at least ten times. This chain connects TRBV4-2 to TRBJ2-5; D not resolved. The CDR3 extends over 13 amino acids. Trimming removed 0 bases from V and 5 bases from J, with 7 bases in between. The germline gives CDR1 LGHNA, CDR2 YNFKEQ. For the CDR3, the DNA is TGTGCCAGCAGCCAAGACGGACGGGAGACCCAGTACTTC. Its translation: CASSQDGRETQYF.

The chain is built from TRBV5-5 and TRBJ2-2, with 9 bases lining up with TRBD2. The CDR3 spans 18 residues. V lost 1 base to trimming and J lost 10 bases; unmatched junction nucleotides: 17. The germline CDR1 and CDR2 sequences are SGHKS and YYEKEE (reference sequence). The CDR3 bases are TGTGCCAGCAGCTTGATAGCGGGGGAGTACTATAGCAAGGTGGAGCTGTTTTTT. Translation gives CASSLIAGEYYSKVELFF.

The J gene is TRBJ2-2, the V gene TRBV7-3; D uncertain. CDR1 and CDR2 from the germline V gene are SGHTA and FQGTGA. The length of the CDR3 is 12 residues. The V end was cut by 8 bases, the J end by 6 bases, with 10 bases between. In DNA form, the CDR3 reads TGTGCCAGCGCGGCCGGGTCCGGGGAGCTGTTTTTT. Amino acids: CASAAGSGELFF.

This clonotype appeared a few times. CDR3 region: CATSEGGTSWYEQYV. CDR3 DNA sequence: TGTGCCACCAGTGAGGGGGGGACTAGCTGGTACGAGCAGTACGTC. The chain uses TRBV24-1 and TRBJ2-7; 9 nucleotides line up with TRBD2. The V gene's germline CDR1 is KGHDR and CDR2 SFDVKD. The CDR3 is 15 residues long. V lost 4 bases to trimming and J lost 4 bases; unmatched junction nucleotides: 7.

This clonotype occurred a few times. This chain connects TRBV4-3 to TRBJ2-4, with 9 bases aligning to TRBD1. Trimming cost V 3 bases and J 10 bases; bases outside gene matches: 7. The CDR3 contains 14 residues. Germline CDR1 is LGHNA and CDR2 is YSLEER. CDR3 loop: CASSHSGTGRIQYF. In DNA form, the CDR3 reads TGCGCCAGCAGCCATTCCGGGACAGGGCGGATTCAGTACTTC.

The rearrangement uses TRBV19 and TRBJ2-3, with 8 bases that match TRBD1. J lost 4 bases, V lost 8 bases, and 8 bases had no gene match. This CDR3 spans 14 amino acids. Germline CDR1 reads LNHDA; CDR2 reads SQIVND (reference sequence). In nucleotides, the CDR3 is TGTGCCAGTGGGCCACAGGGGGTGTCAGATACGCAGTATTTT. Amino acids: CASGPQGVSDTQYF.

This clonotype was observed a few times. The chain joins TRBV5-6 to TRBJ1-5; D call uncertain. Trimming left V 0 bases short and J 0 bases short, with 10 bases between. The CDR3 has 16 residues. CDR1 and CDR2 from the germline V gene are SGHDT and YYEEEE. CDR3 residues: CASSLGGYNSNQPQHF. The CDR3 region has the DNA TGTGCCAGCAGCTTGGGCGGGTATAATAGCAATCAGCCCCAGCATTTT.

This clonotype was seen ten or more times. J is TRBJ2-7 and V is TRBV28; D is undetermined. V dropped 6 bases and J dropped 1 base, with 7 bases sitting between them. Germline-derived CDR1 and CDR2 are MDHEN and SYDVKM. This CDR3 has 12 residues. The CDR3 region is CASSMDSYEQYV. CDR3 bases: TGTGCCAGCAGCATGGATTCCTACGAGCAGTACGTC.

The chain links TRBV18 to TRBJ1-1, with D uncertain. The CDR3 runs to 13 residues. Germline CDR1 KGHSH, CDR2 LQKENI. V lost 3 bases to trimming and J lost 6 bases, with 11 bases between them. The CDR3 region has the DNA TGTGCCAGCTCACCCGCCCGGGCCCCTGAAGCTTTCTTT. Translated, it gives CASSPARAPEAFF.

This clonotype appeared a few times. This chain joins TRBV28 and TRBJ2-5, with D perhaps TRBD1 or TRBD2 (5 bases each). V gave up 5 bases and J gave up 3 bases, with 16 bases separating them. There are 15 residues in the CDR3. From germline, CDR1 is MDHEN and CDR2 SYDVKM. In nucleotides, the CDR3 is TGTGCCAGCAGTCCGCCCCCGGGGCTAAAAGAGACCCAGTACTTC. As protein: CASSPPPGLKETQYF.

The chain has TRBV7-2 and TRBJ2-7; the D gene is possibly TRBD2 (7 bases). This CDR3 contains 15 residues. Germline V gene sequence: CDR1 SGHTA, CDR2 FQGNSA. The V end was cut by 1 base, the J end by 5 bases, with 15 bases between. The CDR3 DNA sequence: TGTGCCAGCAGCTTAGTCTCGGGGGGCCAACACGAGCAGTACTTC. Residues: CASSLVSGGQHEQYF.

This clonotype was found a few times. The CDR3 sequence is CASSEAVAGAYGYTF. CDR3 sequence (DNA): TGTGCCAGCAGTGAAGCGGTTGCCGGGGCCTATGGCTACACCTTC. The J gene is TRBJ1-2, the V gene TRBV6-1; tentatively, D is TRBD1 (5 bases). V lost 0 bases and J lost 4, with 12 bases in between. Germline CDR1 is MNHNS and CDR2 is SASEGT. The CDR3 has 15 amino acids.

There are a few counts of this clonotype. The chain employs TRBV7-9 and TRBJ2-3; the D is unclear. Germline V gene sequence: CDR1 SEHNR, CDR2 FQNEAQ (reference sequence). Trimming took off 5 bases at V and 0 bases at J, with 12 bases between the two ends. The CDR3 length is 15 residues. CDR3 loop: CASSHSLTSTDTQYF. The DNA for the CDR3 is TGTGCCAGCAGCCATAGTCTGACTAGCACAGATACGCAGTATTTT. Drawing the rest from reference TRBV7-9 and TRBJ2-3, the complete variable domain is DTGVSQNPRHKITKRGQNVTFRCDPISEHNRLYWYRQTLGQGPEFLTYFQNEAQLEKSRLLSDRFSAERPKGSFSTLEIQRTEQGDSAMYLCASSHSLTSTDTQYFGPGTRLTVL.

The V gene is TRBV4-3, the J gene TRBJ1-4; 7 nucleotides line up with TRBD1. Germline V gives CDR1 LGHNA, CDR2 YSLEER. Trimming cost V 1 base and J 5 bases; bases outside gene matches: 4. The CDR3 runs to 15 residues. For the CDR3, the DNA is TGCGCCAGCAGCCAAGGGACAGGAGTAAATGAAAAACTGTTTTTT. Its translation: CASSQGTGVNEKLFF.

The rearrangement links TRBV12-3 or TRBV12-4 to TRBJ2-5, with D possibly being TRBD1 (6 bases). This CDR3 contains 14 residues. Deletions cut 0 bases from V and 3 bases from J, with 8 bases between. CDR3 in amino acids: CASSLADRKETQYF. DNA for the CDR3: TGTGCCAGCAGTTTAGCGGACAGAAAAGAGACCCAGTACTTC.

The chain couples TRBV25-1 to TRBJ1-5; maybe TRBD1 (6 bases). The CDR3 is made up of 13 amino acids. Trimming took off 6 bases at V and 5 bases at J, with 11 bases between the two ends. Germline loops: CDR1 MGHDK, CDR2 SYGVNS. The CDR3 sequence is CASRQGWDQPQHF. The CDR3 DNA follows: TGTGCCAGCAGACAGGGTTGGGATCAGCCCCAGCATTTT.

This rearrangement joins TRBV20-1 to TRBJ2-5; possibly TRBD1 or TRBD2 for D (5 bases each). CDR3 length equals 14 residues. V was cut by 3 bases and J by 3 bases, with 14 bases left in between. CDR1 is DFQATT and CDR2 is SNEGSKA in the germline V gene (reference sequence). CDR3 amino acids: CSARPRGREETQYF. Here the CDR3 DNA reads TGCAGTGCTAGGCCCCGGGGCAGGGAAGAGACCCAGTACTTC.

Ten or more counts support this clonotype. The CDR3 region is CASSLTGLYGYTF. In DNA form, the CDR3 reads TGTGCCAGCAGTTTGACCGGACTGTATGGCTACACCTTC. The chain combines TRBV27 with TRBJ1-2; D call uncertain. V shed 3 bases and J shed 5 bases, with 10 bases lying between them. Germline values: CDR1 MNHEY, CDR2 SMNVEV (reference sequence). CDR3 length: 13 residues.

This rearrangement joins TRBV6-6 to TRBJ2-1; TRBD2 aligns across 7 bases. Germline CDR1 MNHNY, CDR2 SVGAGI (reference sequence). Trimming cost V 5 bases and J 3 bases; bases outside gene matches: 13. This CDR3 is built from 17 residues. CDR3 sequence reads: CASSRGRGGGVYNEQFF. The CDR3 coding sequence is TGTGCCAGCAGTCGGGGCCGTGGGGGGGGAGTCTACAATGAGCAGTTCTTC.

V usage is TRBV9 and J usage is TRBJ2-5, with 11 bases identical to TRBD2. Germline assignment: CDR1 SGDLS and CDR2 YYNGEE. The CDR3 is made up of 17 amino acids. V dropped 0 bases and J dropped 2; count of bases not matched to a gene: 6. The DNA of the CDR3 is TGTGCCAGCAGCGTAGTCCCTAGCGGGGGGCCTCAAGAGACCCAGTACTTC. Translation: CASSVVPSGGPQETQYF. Combining the CDR3 with reference TRBV9 and TRBJ2-5 gives the whole variable domain DSGVTQTPKHLITATGQRVTLRCSPRSGDLSVYWYQQSLDQGLQFLIQYYNGEERAKGNILERFSAQQFPDLHSELNLSSLELGDSALYFCASSVVPSGGPQETQYFGPGTRLLVL.

The chain is built from TRBV3-1 and TRBJ1-6; D remains unclear. In germline, CDR1 is LGHDT, CDR2 YNNKEL (reference sequence). The CDR3 loop spans 13 amino acids. With 1 base removed from V and 8 bases from J, the gap between germline ends came to 6 bases. Here the CDR3 reads CASSQGSDSPLHF. CDR3 sequence (DNA): TGTGCCAGCAGCCAAGGATCAGATTCACCCCTCCACTTT. Looking up the rest from reference TRBV3-1 and TRBJ1-6 gives the full variable domain: DTAVSQTPKYLVTQMGNDKSIKCEQNLGHDTMYWYKQDSKKFLKIMFSYNNKELIINETVPNRFSPKSPDKAHLNLHINSLELGDSAVYFCASSQGSDSPLHFGNGTRLTVT.

This clonotype has a handful of counts. The chain recombines TRBV29-1 with TRBJ2-5; D not resolved. Germline assignment: CDR1 SQVTM and CDR2 ANQGSEA. The CDR3 contains 11 residues. Trimming left V 0 bases short and J 4 bases short, with 3 bases between. For the CDR3, the DNA is TGCAGCGTTGAAGAACGAGAGACCCAGTACTTC. It yields the protein CSVEERETQYF.